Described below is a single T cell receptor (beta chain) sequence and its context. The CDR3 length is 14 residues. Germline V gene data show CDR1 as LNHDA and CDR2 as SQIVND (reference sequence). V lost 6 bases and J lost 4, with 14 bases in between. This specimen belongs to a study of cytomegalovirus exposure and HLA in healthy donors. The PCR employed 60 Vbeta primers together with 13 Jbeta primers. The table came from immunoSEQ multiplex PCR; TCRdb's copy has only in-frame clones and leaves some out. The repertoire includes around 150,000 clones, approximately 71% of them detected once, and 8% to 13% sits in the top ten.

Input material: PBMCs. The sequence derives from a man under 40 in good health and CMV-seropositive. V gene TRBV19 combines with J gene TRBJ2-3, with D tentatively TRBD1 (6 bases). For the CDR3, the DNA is TGTGCCAGTAGGAGAACAGGGATCGCAGATACGCAGTATTTT. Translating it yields CASRRTGIADTQYF.